This is a list of T cell receptor beta chains from one sample in a study of T-cell reconstitution after alpha-beta-depleted transplantation in children. TCRdb itself ran the PCR reads through MiXCR, one entry per CDR3 protein. In the table there are around 250,000 distinct CDR3 sequences, more than 8% of which are singletons. The sequences come from PBMCs from the stem cell graft donor, collected from the stem cell graft. The receptors were sampled from a human donor who donated a stem cell graft to a child with SCID. Each CDR3 is given without its conserved first and last residue. Each record gives: clone size, J gene, V gene, CDR3 protein. Clone size is not always given. Where it is, it says once, few, many or a class for expanded clones.

few | TRBJ2-1 | TRBV5-1 | ASSLRTGGGDEQF
few | TRBJ2-5 | TRBV7-2 | ASSLSSLETQY
. | TRBJ2-1 | TRBV9 | ASSAPPGRNNEQF
once | TRBJ2-1 | TRBV9 | ASSAGRSNEQF
. | TRBJ2-1 | TRBV5-1 | ASSLGQVAVDEQF
. | TRBJ2-5 | TRBV5-5 | ASSLLGGQQETQY
many | TRBJ1-1 | TRBV29-1 | SVEVQGAVTEAF
. | TRBJ1-2 | TRBV12-3/TRBV12-4 | ASSLVPGGRRIGYT
. | TRBJ2-2 | TRBV5-1 | ASSKDRGAGELF
. | TRBJ1-5 | TRBV25-1 | ASSGTGRQH
few | TRBJ1-5 | TRBV2 | ASSGTDYNQPQH
few | TRBJ2-5 | TRBV5-1 | ASSLLAVQETQY
few | TRBJ2-1 | TRBV20-1 | SARAGRGGSYNEQF
many | TRBJ2-2 | TRBV5-1 | ASSLWLADTGELF
. | TRBJ2-3 | TRBV12-3/TRBV12-4 | ASSFGTSTDTQY
few | TRBJ1-2 | TRBV5-1 | ASSQGTASPPNYGYT
few | TRBJ2-3 | TRBV7-3 | ASSSDRGDTQY
. | TRBJ2-5 | TRBV9 | ASSATGGVETQY
many | TRBJ1-1 | TRBV14 | ASRRGQGTEAF
few | TRBJ2-1 | TRBV27 | ASSSGSRVEQF
few | TRBJ2-7 | TRBV3-1 | ASSQGAWGQAYEQY
many | TRBJ2-7 | TRBV20-1 | SVPEPRASYEQY
. | TRBJ2-1 | TRBV4-1 | ASSHDRGPSREQF
. | TRBJ2-3 | TRBV12-3/TRBV12-4 | ASSLRQGGADTQY
. | TRBJ1-1 | TRBV7-6 | ASSEGQPGNTEAF
many | TRBJ2-1 | TRBV9 | ASSAASGGANEQF
. | TRBJ1-1 | TRBV18 | ASSPRQGVTEAF